The entry that follows covers one T cell receptor (beta chain) sequence. The specificity of this receptor is unknown. No much larger clonotype is one base removed from it; base qualities were not supplied. The cohort comprised some 680 healthy bone marrow donors. At the time of sampling, all cohort members were nominally healthy, though unrecorded immune exposures were likely present. The donor tested CMV seronegative and was one of the 352 seronegative cohort members. A peripheral blood sample was provided by each donor, and peripheral blood mononuclear cells were used for TCR beta sequencing. The Qiagen DNeasy Blood Extraction Kit was used to extract genomic DNA from the blood cell samples. Libraries were prepared through the immunoSEQ multiplex PCR assay. For the multiplex PCR, a mixture combining 60 forward primers for TCR Vbeta segments and 13 reverse primers for TCR Jbeta segments was used. The CDR3 region of rearranged TCR beta genes was amplified from genomic DNA with a multiplex PCR assay. Amplified TCR beta libraries were sequenced as 87-base-pair reads on the Illumina HiSeq System. The source study handled its data this way. Across the 500 to 750 repertoires, a later analysis counted approximately 83 million unique TCR beta chains, 9.5 million to 13 million of which were shared by at least two donors. Raw reads were error-corrected and collapsed into unique sequences with a nearest-neighbor algorithm that merged closely related sequences to remove PCR and sequencing errors. To assign V, D and J gene segments, CDR3 sequences were aligned to IMGT reference sequences. For a sequence to be retained, at least a six-nucleotide match to both a V gene segment and a J gene segment was required. A rearrangement was called productive if the CDR3 had no stop codons and remained in frame with V and J, and every other rearrangement was called non-productive. Following IMGT convention, CDR3 was defined as the stretch from the second conserved V-encoded cysteine to the conserved J-encoded phenylalanine. Sequences without an unambiguous match to a single V gene segment were excluded from the earlier analysis of about 600 of the donors. An earlier analysis of some 610 of the donors called V segments functional above 56.7% productive rearrangements and segregating when the between-donor standard deviation exceeded 5%. To diagnose cytomegalovirus status from the catalog of TCR beta chain sequences, a statistical classification framework was built. In a later analysis, TCR nucleotide sequences were compared against IMGT/GENE-DB human TR gene sequences so that V and J genes could be assigned. The TCRdist pipeline was used in a later analysis to assign CDR3 sequences and most-parsimonious VDJ recombination scenarios. In a later analysis, every TCR beta chain was defined by the combination of its CDR3 amino acid sequence and its V-gene family, and reads without a unique V-gene family were dropped. In a later analysis, around 650 highly shared, low-generation-probability nucleotide sequences were removed to address suspected cross-contamination and a sequencing artifact. In a later analysis, a clonal expansion index for each public chain was calculated from normalized within-repertoire ranks of inferred template counts. In a later analysis, generation probabilities were computed with a VDJ recombination model fitted to out-of-frame rearrangements, and the resulting probabilities were checked against IGoR. In a later analysis, hypergeometric tests were used to score TCR-TCR, TCR-HLA and TCR-CMV co-occurrence, with a repertoire-size bias correction applied to TCR pairs. A later analysis estimated false discovery rates by permuting HLA or CMV assignments 20 times. In a later analysis, co-occurring TCRs were grouped with DBSCAN, and TCRdist sequence similarity was added when clustering was performed within HLA-allele-positive subsets. Repertoires with fewer than 30,000 or more than 120,000 public chains, plus five repertoires with anomalous nucleotide sharing, were excluded from co-occurrence clustering. Drawn from immuneACCESS, this table holds only the in-frame rearrangements with V and J called that TCRdb kept. Clones are partly lost; checked studies trace under half to an unresolved V gene and leave the rest unexplained. V and J calls and clone size come straight from that table; D and trimming were deduced from the DNA. The table for this sample lists around 86,000 clones; over 60% of them were counted only once. The ten biggest clones cover approximately 6.5% of the sample.

This entry comes from a study of cytomegalovirus exposure and HLA in healthy donors (dated by TCRdb to about 2017). Broadly, across the study: An earlier analysis of several hundred of the donors reported 276 Gb of sequence data and some 120 million unique TCR beta sequences from 150 million to 200 million T cells. About 310 gigabases of sequencing data and approximately 85 million unique TCR sequences were included in an early release covering roughly 700 HLA-typed donors. Of the approximately 400 genotyped donors, more than 75% were placed in the genetic ancestry cluster associated with self-reported Caucasian donors. The aim of the study was to test whether cataloging public T cell receptors could identify signatures of past pathogen exposure. The T cell repertoires of 670 or so subjects were profiled by immunosequencing and related to cytomegalovirus serostatus. In addition to the first cohort of about 650 subjects, a separate validation cohort of approximately 130 different subjects was used. To predict cytomegalovirus infection status, the study combined high-throughput TCR immunosequencing, statistical association of individual TCRs with disease status, and machine learning. To study patterns of TCR occurrence, a later analysis re-analyzed previously published TCR beta repertoires from several hundred donors and added high-resolution HLA genotyping. Rather than drawing on any new phenotypic data, the later analysis identified candidate immune exposures from TCR beta sequences and the way those sequences occurred across donors. An earlier analysis of fewer than 750 of the donors used high-throughput TCR beta sequencing to judge whether each TCR beta V gene segment behaved as functional or pseudogenic. Donor age, sex, ethnicity and CMV serostatus were compiled together with the repertoire data. Genome-wide SNP genotypes for about 65% of the 666 donors were used in a later genetic analysis, which treated that subset as a discovery cohort. Every repertoire in the discovery cohort had been generated on one and the same sequencing platform. HLA typing included class I and class II loci at four-digit resolution. Typing coverage varied by locus: roughly 629-640 donors for A, B, C, DRB1 and DQB1; roughly 520 for DQA1; some 610 for DPA1; approximately 490 for DPB1. About five DR-DQ haplotypes were treated as single units for association and clustering because of strong linkage in the cohort. Among 398 genotyped donors of the cohort, an average of approximately 250,000 unique TCR beta nucleotide sequences were sequenced per donor, roughly 18% of them non-productive. Results the study describes overall, beyond this receptor: The study listed approximately 150 TCR beta chains as associated with cytomegalovirus. Compared with the 666-donor mean, donors in an Asian-associated ancestry cluster had fewer N-insertions in productive TCRs, according to a later genetic analysis. A later analysis found that HLA-associated TCR beta chains were more clonally expanded and had lower generation probabilities than equally common non-associated chains. The authors suggested that the approach could potentially be extended to other disease states and immunological phenotypes. Correlated functional status among segregating V segments might reflect linkage disequilibrium, but an unknown experimental factor could not be ruled out. HLA typing was unavailable for some donors at each locus, so association tests used only the typed subset. V-gene and J-gene trimming of TCR beta chains was associated with a missense DCLRE1C variant in a later genetic analysis, and the association was replicated in an independent cohort. Immune exposure information for the cohort was limited to CMV serostatus. In an earlier analysis of 587 of the donors, most TCR beta V segments were observed in productive rearrangements about 87% or about 30% of the time, broadly matching IMGT annotations. Because counts were too low, about 15 rarely observed V segments, including chromosome 9 orphons, were left out of the earlier analysis of roughly 600 of the donors. A later analysis found that TCR association rates varied across HLA loci, with DRB1 alleles showing the most associated TCRs and HLA-C alleles the fewest. Strong co-occurrence of HLA alleles, especially DR and DQ, made assigning TCR associations to individual alleles difficult. Only TCR beta chains were sequenced in this cohort, and the absence of alpha or paired-chain data limited detectable features. Several of the top co-occurrence clusters appeared to be linked to parvovirus B19, influenza, CMV and Epstein-Barr virus, according to a later analysis. In a later analysis, most CMV-associated TCR beta chains were found to appear HLA-restricted, with HLA associations seemingly driven largely by CMV exposure. A further reported finding was that TCR beta sequences accurately predicted the HLA-A and HLA-B alleles for most subjects in the first cohort. Cytomegalovirus status was reported to be diagnosed by the classifier with high specificity and sensitivity in both the original and validation cohorts. A cluster of highly shared sequence variants was judged likely to represent a technical artifact of the sequencing pipeline. A later analysis associated some 17,000 TCR beta sequences with specific HLA alleles at a false discovery rate of 0.05. The presence/absence analyses assumed that sequencing depth was roughly uniform across donors, and that assumption may not be true. A few of the identified cytomegalovirus-associated TCR beta chains were confirmed in vitro to be specific for cytomegalovirus antigens. While some public TCRs were present in many individuals, most TCR sequences turned up only very rarely across donors.

The TCR comes from a female donor in good health and CMV-seronegative. The specimen sequenced was PBMCs.

The CDR3 protein sequence reads: CASSLFSGPSYEQYF. The bases read TGCGCCAGCAGCTTGTTTAGCGGTCCCTCCTACGAGCAGTACTTC. This chain is built from TRBV5-1 and TRBJ2-7, with TRBD2 tentatively as D gene (6 bases match). V drops 1 base and J drops 0 bases, leaving 11 bases in between. Based on the germline V gene, the CDR1 and CDR2 sequences are SGHRS and YFSETQ. CDR3 length: 15 amino acids, cysteine to phenylalanine. Only the CDR3 portion is preserved as DNA: 45 bases, with reading frame beginning at the first base.